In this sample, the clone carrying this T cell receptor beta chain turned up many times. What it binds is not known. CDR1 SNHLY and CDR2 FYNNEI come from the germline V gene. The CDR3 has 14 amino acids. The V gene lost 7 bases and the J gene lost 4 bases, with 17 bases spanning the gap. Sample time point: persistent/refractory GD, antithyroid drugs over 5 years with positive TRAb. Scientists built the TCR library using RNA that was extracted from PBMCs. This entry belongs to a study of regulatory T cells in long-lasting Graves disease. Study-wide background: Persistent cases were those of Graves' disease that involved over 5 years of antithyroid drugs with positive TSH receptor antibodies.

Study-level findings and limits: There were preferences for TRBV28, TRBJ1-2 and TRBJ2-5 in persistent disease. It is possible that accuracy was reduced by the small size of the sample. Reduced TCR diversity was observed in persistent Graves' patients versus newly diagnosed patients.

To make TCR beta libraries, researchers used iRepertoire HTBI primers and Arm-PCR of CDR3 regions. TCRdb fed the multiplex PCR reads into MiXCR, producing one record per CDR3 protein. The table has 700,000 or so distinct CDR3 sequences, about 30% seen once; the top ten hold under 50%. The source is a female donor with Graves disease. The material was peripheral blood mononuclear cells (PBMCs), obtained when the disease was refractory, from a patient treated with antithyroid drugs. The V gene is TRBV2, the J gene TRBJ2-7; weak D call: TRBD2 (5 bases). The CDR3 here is CASILAEKSYEQYF. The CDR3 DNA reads TGTGCCAGCATCCTAGCCGAAAAGAGTTACGAGCAGTACTTC.